What follows are 24 T cell receptor beta chains derived from one specimen sequenced in a study of T cells in Graves' hyperthyroidism and ophthalmopathy. Template material for amplifying TCR beta CDR3 regions consisted of RNA transcripts. The primer set for the first-round RT-PCR of the TCR CDR3 was HTBI. MiXCR, run by TCRdb on the multiplex PCR reads, gives a single entry per CDR3 protein. Among around 520,000 distinct CDR3 sequences, roughly an eighth were seen once, and the ten largest hold 15% to 20%. Material: blood. These receptors came from a woman aged 18-35 years with Graves' hyperthyroidism.

This clonotype was counted many times. This chain links TRBV11-3 with TRBJ2-7, with D hard to call. V lost 0 bases, J lost 5 bases, and 11 bases lay in between. The CDR3 extends over 14 amino acids. Per germline, CDR1 SGHNT and CDR2 YENEEA. CDR3 nucleotide sequence: TGTGCCAGCAGCTTAGAGTTCGGCGTCGACGAGCAGTACTTC. This translates into CASSLEFGVDEQYF.

This clonotype came up many times. The V and J genes are TRBV6-1 and TRBJ2-5, with 11 nucleotides matching TRBD1. V lost 6 bases, J lost 5 bases, and 8 bases stayed unmatched. In germline, CDR1 is MNHNS, CDR2 SASEGT. This CDR3 spans 15 amino acids. CDR3 sequence reads: CASRWGTGGIETQYF. In DNA form, the CDR3 reads TGTGCCAGCAGGTGGGGGACAGGGGGAATTGAGACCCAGTACTTC.

In its sample, this clonotype was seen many times. This chain connects TRBV19 to TRBJ1-5, with D perhaps TRBD1 (5 bases). Trimming removed 3 bases at V and 0 bases at J, with 9 bases between. Germline V gene data show CDR1 as LNHDA and CDR2 as SQIVND (reference sequence). This CDR3 has 15 residues. CDR3 protein: CASSIGGASNQPQHF. The CDR3 DNA is TGTGCCAGTAGTATCGGAGGGGCTAGCAATCAGCCCCAGCATTTT.

This clonotype occurred many times. The chain employs TRBV11-2 and TRBJ1-1; D gene uncertain. Deletions cut 1 base from V and 5 bases from J, with 11 bases between. CDR1 and CDR2 from the germline V gene are SGHAT and FQNNGV. The CDR3 is 14 residues long. The CDR3 DNA is TGTGCCAGCAGCTTAGGCGGTTTTGGGACTGAAGCTTTCTTT. Encoded protein: CASSLGGFGTEAFF. The whole variable domain, filled in from reference TRBV11-2 and TRBJ1-1, reads EAGVAQSPRYKIIEKRQSVAFWCNPISGHATLYWYQQILGQGPKLLIQFQNNGVVDDSQLPKDRFSAERLKGVDSTLKIQPAKLEDSAVYLCASSLGGFGTEAFFGQGTRLTVV.

This clonotype was seen at least ten times. CDR3 region: CASSATLGGRSYEQYF. CDR3 sequence (DNA): TGCGCCAGCAGCGCAACACTTGGCGGGAGATCGTACGAGCAGTACTTC. The genes are TRBV5-1 and TRBJ2-7; 7 bases agree with TRBD2. This CDR3 is 16 amino acids long. Unmatched junction bases numbered 14, after V lost 4 bases and J lost 4 bases. Per the germline V gene, CDR1 is SGHRS and CDR2 is YFSETQ.

There are many counts of this clonotype. The chain links TRBV11-3 to TRBJ1-4; D might be TRBD1 (5 bases). The CDR3 has 14 residues. V lost 1 base to trimming and J lost 5 bases, with 8 bases between them. Germline V CDR1 and CDR2: SGHNT, YENEEA. The CDR3 loop reads CASSLGRGNEKLFF. In DNA form, the CDR3 reads TGTGCCAGCAGCTTAGGACGGGGGAATGAAAAACTGTTTTTT.

This clonotype was counted ten times or more. The chain is built from TRBV27 and TRBJ1-1; D gene ambiguous. The V gene's germline CDR1 is MNHEY and CDR2 SMNVEV (reference sequence). Trimming pared 7 bases from V and 7 bases from J, leaving 10 bases between. The CDR3 extends over 11 amino acids. The CDR3 spells CASTVLNEAFF. The CDR3 DNA reads as TGTGCCAGCACAGTTTTAAATGAAGCTTTCTTT.

This clonotype was detected ten times or more. The chain has TRBV20-1 and TRBJ2-1; weak D call: TRBD1 (5 bases). The CDR3 is 15 residues long. From germline, CDR1 is DFQATT and CDR2 SNEGSKA (reference sequence). V lost 7 bases to trimming and J lost 2 bases, with 18 bases between them. The CDR3 protein is CSVRDRNRPYNEQFF. The DNA for the CDR3 is TGCAGTGTTCGAGACCGGAACAGGCCCTACAATGAGCAGTTCTTC.

This clonotype was seen only a few times. The V and J genes are TRBV4-2 and TRBJ2-1; either TRBD1 or TRBD2 may fit D (6 bases each). The V gene lost 1 base and the J gene lost 4 bases, with 14 bases spanning the gap. Germline values: CDR1 LGHNA, CDR2 YNFKEQ. The CDR3 has 16 amino acids. CDR3: CASSQATQGGYNEQFF. The CDR3 nucleotides read TGTGCCAGCAGCCAAGCAACACAAGGGGGGTACAATGAGCAGTTCTTC.

This chain uses TRBV20-1 with TRBJ2-1, with D maybe TRBD2 (6 bases). CDR3 length equals 16 residues. Germline CDR1 DFQATT, CDR2 SNEGSKA (reference sequence). With 0 bases removed from V and 5 bases from J, the gap between germline ends came to 17 bases. The CDR3 here is CSARDYGGTDNNEQFF. CDR3 nucleotide sequence: TGCAGTGCTAGAGATTACGGCGGGACCGATAACAATGAGCAGTTCTTC.

The rearrangement uses TRBV4-1 and TRBJ2-6; no clear D gene. This CDR3 is built from 17 residues. Trimming left V 1 base short and J 3 bases short, with 13 bases between. Germline CDR1 MGHRA, CDR2 YSYEKL. The CDR3 sequence is CASSQGHGLGGANVLTF. Written as DNA, the CDR3 is TGCGCCAGCAGCCAAGGTCATGGCCTCGGTGGGGCCAACGTCCTGACTTTC.

The sample holds many counts of this clonotype. The chain uses TRBV3-1 and TRBJ2-5; no clear D gene. Germline assignment: CDR1 LGHDT and CDR2 YNNKEL (reference sequence). Trimming took off 1 base at V and 1 base at J, with 13 bases between the two ends. There are 16 residues in the CDR3. The CDR3 sequence: CASSQGTLGRQETQYF. The CDR3 coding sequence is TGTGCCAGCAGCCAAGGTACCTTGGGCCGCCAAGAGACCCAGTACTTC.

There are many counts of this clonotype. Its ends do not fully match the called genes, so a read error is possible. The rearrangement uses TRBV13 and TRBJ2-5, with D unclear. Germline lookup yields CDR1 PRHDT and CDR2 FYEKMQ (reference sequence). This CDR3 contains 13 residues. CDR3 residues: CASKSETQQTQYF. The CDR3 DNA is TGTGCCAGCAAATCGGAAACCCAACAGACCCAGTACTTC.

This rearrangement joins TRBV5-5 to TRBJ1-2; D gene uncertain. Germline CDR1 and CDR2: SGHKS and YYEKEE (reference sequence). The CDR3 covers 15 residues. The V and J ends lost 7 bases and 5 bases respectively, with 21 bases between them. The CDR3 region has the DNA TGTGCCAGCGTTCCACAGCGCAATACTATATATGGCTACACCTTC. This codes for CASVPQRNTIYGYTF.

The sample holds many counts of this clonotype. This rearrangement joins TRBV11-2 to TRBJ1-5, with D perhaps TRBD1 (5 bases). V shed 4 bases and J shed 6 bases, with 19 bases lying between them. CDR1 and CDR2 (germline): SGHAT, FQNNGV. This CDR3 is 16 amino acids long. CDR3 bases: TGTGCCAGCAGCTCCCAAGGCGGGGCCGGGGGTCAGCCCCAGCATTTT. Encoded protein: CASSSQGGAGGQPQHF. Full variable domain (outside the CDR3, taken from reference TRBV11-2 and TRBJ1-5): EAGVAQSPRYKIIEKRQSVAFWCNPISGHATLYWYQQILGQGPKLLIQFQNNGVVDDSQLPKDRFSAERLKGVDSTLKIQPAKLEDSAVYLCASSSQGGAGGQPQHFGDGTRLSIL.

V is TRBV19 and J is TRBJ2-7; no firm D call. With 2 bases removed from V and 3 bases from J, the gap between germline ends came to 8 bases. Germline CDR1 is LNHDA and CDR2 is SQIVND (reference sequence). The CDR3 covers 13 residues. The CDR3 region has the DNA TGTGCCAGTAGTATAACCGACGGCTACGAGCAGTACGTC. It yields the protein CASSITDGYEQYV.

This clonotype was detected only a few times. The chain links TRBV15 to TRBJ2-1, with 10 bases that match TRBD2. The germline V gene has CDR1 LNHNV and CDR2 YYDKDF (reference sequence). This CDR3 has 17 residues. Losses at the gene ends were 1 base for V and 3 bases for J; bases not matched to a gene: 6. CDR3 sequence: CATSRGTSGGIYNEQFF. The CDR3 DNA is TGTGCCACCAGCAGAGGGACTAGCGGAGGGATCTACAATGAGCAGTTCTTC.

This clonotype was recorded many times. This chain links TRBV27 with TRBJ2-7; tentatively, D is TRBD2 (5 bases). V lost 8 bases and J lost 0, with 23 bases in between. This CDR3 contains 17 residues. Germline V CDR1 and CDR2: MNHEY, SMNVEV (reference sequence). In DNA, the CDR3 is TGTGCCAGCTTTCCTAGTATTACGGGGTACCCCTCCTACGAGCAGTACTTC. Translating gives CASFPSITGYPSYEQYF.

This clonotype was seen at least ten times. The V and J genes are TRBV12-3 or TRBV12-4 and TRBJ1-2; D is perhaps TRBD1 (6 bases). The V end lost 6 bases, the J end lost 4 bases, and 12 bases lay between the germline ends. The CDR3 extends over 13 amino acids. CDR3 in amino acids: CASSTTGSYGYTF. The CDR3 DNA is TGTGCCAGCAGCACTACAGGGTCCTATGGCTACACCTTC.

The chain uses TRBV20-1 and TRBJ2-5, with D perhaps matching TRBD2 (6 bases). V lost 4 bases and J lost 2, with 11 bases in between. CDR1 is DFQATT, CDR2 SNEGSKA, per germline (reference sequence). CDR3 length: 13 amino acids. The CDR3 region has the DNA TGCAGTGCTATTGGGACTTCACAAGAGACCCAGTACTTC. It translates to CSAIGTSQETQYF.

This clonotype was seen only a few times. The chain employs TRBV6-1 and TRBJ2-3; 15 positions agree with TRBD2. Germline lookup yields CDR1 MNHNS and CDR2 SASEGT. CDR3 size: 18 residues. With 6 bases clipped from V and 1 base from J, the junction kept 8 bases outside the gene matches. The chain's CDR3 is CASSHGTSGRWGTDTQYF. CDR3 bases: TGTGCCAGCAGCCACGGGACTAGCGGGAGGTGGGGCACAGATACGCAGTATTTT.

This clonotype was observed many times. CDR3 nucleotides: TGTGCCTGGATGATAGACGGGTCGAACACTGAAGCTTTCTTT. Protein product: CAWMIDGSNTEAFF. The J gene is TRBJ1-1, the V gene TRBV30, with D uncertain. The CDR3 consists of 14 residues. Germline CDR1 and CDR2: GTSNPN and SVGIG (reference sequence). Trimming stripped 4 bases from V and 1 base from J, with 13 bases between.

This clonotype was seen repeatedly, ten times or more. V is TRBV5-1 and J is TRBJ2-3; D call uncertain. CDR3 length: 14 amino acids. V shed 6 bases and J shed 2 bases, with 13 bases lying between them. CDR1 is SGHRS and CDR2 is YFSETQ in the germline V gene. This CDR3 reads CASIAPGVTDTQYF. The CDR3, as DNA: TGCGCCAGCATAGCCCCAGGAGTCACAGATACGCAGTATTTT.

This clonotype was counted at least ten times. The chain recombines TRBV29-1 with TRBJ1-1, with D possibly being TRBD1 (5 bases). Trimming removed 3 bases at V and 3 bases at J, with 20 bases between. The CDR3 covers 16 residues. The germline CDR1 and CDR2 sequences are SQVTM and ANQGSEA. CDR3 bases: TGCAGCGTTGAGGGAAACGATGACAGTGCTCACACTGAAGCTTTCTTT. It translates to CSVEGNDDSAHTEAFF. The variable domain in full, completed from reference TRBV29-1 and TRBJ1-1, reads SAVISQKPSRDICQRGTSLTIQCQVDSQVTMMFWYRQQPGQSLTLIATANQGSEATYESGFVIDKFPISRPNLTFSTLTVSNMSPEDSSIYLCSVEGNDDSAHTEAFFGQGTRLTVV.